Below, 9 T cell receptor beta chains from the same sample are listed, as sequenced in a study of blood T cell repertoires in COVID-19. The table came from immunoSEQ multiplex PCR; TCRdb's copy has only in-frame clones and leaves some out. The data hold about 400,000 clones, with 88% observed a single time. The sequencing sample was made of PBMCs or T cells enriched from blood (not recorded which). Every receptor here comes from a woman in her 40s with acute COVID-19.

This chain uses TRBV2 with TRBJ1-6; D is possibly TRBD1 (5 bases). In germline, CDR1 is SNHLY, CDR2 FYNNEI. V was pared by 2 bases and J by 3 bases, with 11 bases between. CDR3 size: 16 residues. The CDR3: CASSERRDNYNSPLHF. Written as DNA, the CDR3 is TGTGCCAGCAGTGAACGCAGGGATAACTATAATTCACCCCTCCACTTT.

The chain recombines TRBV6-6 with TRBJ2-5; 9 bases map to TRBD1. Germline CDR1 is MNHNY and CDR2 is SVGAGI (reference sequence). The CDR3 runs 15 residues. V shed 6 bases and J 5 bases; nucleotides not matched to a gene: 10. CDR3 residues: CASRRPGQGWETQYF. The CDR3 region has the DNA TGTGCCAGCAGAAGACCGGGACAGGGTTGGGAGACCCAGTACTTC.

The chain joins TRBV7-9 to TRBJ1-1; 9 bases match TRBD1. V shed 5 bases and J 4 bases; nucleotides not matched to a gene: 8. CDR1 SEHNR and CDR2 FQNEAQ come from the germline V gene (reference sequence). The CDR3 is 15 amino acids. The DNA for the CDR3 is TGTGCCAGCAGCCTCCGGGGGGACAGGGCCACTGAAGCTTTCTTT. Its protein is CASSLRGDRATEAFF. The full variable domain, completed using reference TRBV7-9 and TRBJ1-1, is DTGVSQNPRHKITKRGQNVTFRCDPISEHNRLYWYRQTLGQGPEFLTYFQNEAQLEKSRLLSDRFSAERPKGSFSTLEIQRTEQGDSAMYLCASSLRGDRATEAFFGQGTRLTVV.

The V gene is TRBV7-9, the J gene TRBJ2-7; D not resolved. In germline, CDR1 is SEHNR, CDR2 FQNEAQ (reference sequence). This CDR3 contains 12 residues. V shed 6 bases and J shed 0 bases, with 6 bases lying between them. The CDR3: CASSYSSYEQYF. The CDR3 bases are TGTGCCAGCAGTTATAGCTCCTACGAGCAGTACTTC. Filled out from reference TRBV7-9 and TRBJ2-7, the complete variable domain reads DTGVSQNPRHKITKRGQNVTFRCDPISEHNRLYWYRQTLGQGPEFLTYFQNEAQLEKSRLLSDRFSAERPKGSFSTLEIQRTEQGDSAMYLCASSYSSYEQYFGPGTRLTVT.

This sequence joins TRBV2 and TRBJ1-5; D is perhaps TRBD1 (5 bases). With 4 bases removed from V and 2 bases from J, the gap between germline ends came to 15 bases. The CDR3 spans 16 residues. Germline CDR1 and CDR2: SNHLY and FYNNEI. The CDR3 protein is CASSGVRGMGNQPQHF. CDR3 in DNA: TGTGCCAGCAGTGGAGTACGGGGGATGGGCAATCAGCCCCAGCATTTT.

The V gene is TRBV2, the J gene TRBJ2-1; possibly TRBD2 for D (5 bases). Germline V lookup: CDR1 SNHLY, CDR2 FYNNEI. Trimming pared 8 bases from V and 5 bases from J, leaving 13 bases between. The CDR3 spans 13 residues. CDR3 residues: CASGQEADNEQFF. The CDR3 DNA reads as TGTGCCAGCGGGCAGGAGGCGGACAATGAGCAGTTCTTC.

The chain joins TRBV2 to TRBJ1-2; D is uncertain. CDR1 and CDR2 (germline): SNHLY, FYNNEI. V was cut by 7 bases and J by 1 base, with 10 bases left in between. The CDR3 runs to 13 residues. In DNA, the CDR3 is TGTGCCAGCACGCCGCAGTTTAACTATGGCTACACCTTC. This encodes CASTPQFNYGYTF.

This rearrangement joins TRBV5-3 to TRBJ1-5, with D perhaps matching TRBD1 (6 bases). TRBV5-3 is labeled an ORF, and its function is uncertain. The CDR3 loop spans 14 amino acids. V was pared by 0 bases and J by 3 bases, with 7 bases between. The CDR3 nucleotides read TGTGCCAGAAGCTTGGACAGGGACAATCAGCCCCAGCATTTT. Its protein product is CARSLDRDNQPQHF.

This chain connects TRBV24-1 to TRBJ2-3; 8 nucleotides align to TRBD1. Germline lookup yields CDR1 KGHDR and CDR2 SFDVKD. The length of the CDR3 is 14 residues. V lost 5 bases, J lost 6 bases, and 6 bases stayed unmatched. DNA for the CDR3: TGTGCCACCAGTGGGGGACAGGCCGTTGATACGCAGTATTTT. Its translation: CATSGGQAVDTQYF.